This TCR beta chain was found in a study of CD8 T cells in Susac syndrome. Study information: Blood was drawn from patients with Susac syndrome. At that point, they were therapy-naive, on corticosteroids, or on intravenous immunoglobulin alone.

The V gene lost 3 bases and the J gene lost 0 bases, with 9 bases spanning the gap. CDR1 is MDHEN and CDR2 is SYDVKM in the germline V gene. CDR3 length: 15 residues. The RNA, about 0.5 to 1 ug, was put through reverse transcription using random hexamers. An immunoSEQ multiplex PCR generated amplified TCR beta CDR3 products spanning 54 Vbeta and 13 Jbeta. MiXCR, run by TCRdb on the immunoSEQ multiplex PCR reads, gives a single entry per CDR3 protein. The sample records 95,000 to 150,000 distinct CDR3 sequences, 95% to 96% being singletons. Study conclusions and caveats: Expansion of clones was not seen in the CD4+ T cell repertoires of Susac syndrome.

From blood CD8+ and CD4+ T cells, the TCR beta chain was sequenced. Of note for this clonotype: What it recognizes is unknown.

This receptor was identified in a human donor with Susac syndrome. The chain is built from TRBV28 and TRBJ2-1; no definite D call. Specimen: CD4+ T cells from PBMCs. DNA for the CDR3: TGTGCCAGCAGTTTTTTGGCCAGCTCCTACAATGAGCAGTTCTTC. This translates into CASSFLASSYNEQFF.